The clone carrying this T cell receptor delta chain showed up just a few times. Its antigen is as yet unknown. This entry comes from a study of human gamma delta and Vdelta1 T cells. The CDR3 consists of 22 residues. Germline-derived CDR1 and CDR2 are TSWWSYY and QGS. Unmatched junction bases numbered 22, after V lost 2 bases and J lost 0 bases. General study points: Polyclonal Delta One T cells reportedly showed broad cytotoxic targeting of acute myeloid leukemia.

TCRdb re-called the PCR reads through CATT. The sample shows some 13,000 delta-chain clones, around 49% of them seen only once. The sequenced material came from Vdelta1 gamma-delta T cells from blood grown in culture (DOT cells). The V call is TRDV1, the J call TRDJ1; 9 bases agree with TRDD2. The TCR originated in a human donor in good health. The CDR3: CALGESPSYLLGPRRYTDKLIF. The CDR3 DNA follows: TGTGCTCTTGGGGAAAGTCCTTCCTACTTACTGGGGCCCCGGCGGTACACCGATAAACTCATCTTT.